This entry concerns a single TCR beta chain. Its antigen is still unknown. This specimen comes from a study of T cell responses to AZD1222 COVID-19 vaccine. Study-level findings and limits: Across the whole spike, CD4 TCRs peaked at regions 160-218 and 743-854. Repertoire collection took place solely once the T cell response had peaked. Donors, mostly white British, included more females; clonal diversity was possibly underestimated.

J gave up 7 bases and V 5 bases, and 11 bases lay outside the gene matches. The CDR3 contains 15 residues. From germline, CDR1 is LGHDT and CDR2 YNNKEL (reference sequence). The data were produced by immunoSEQ multiplex PCR, yet TCRdb's version contains in-frame clones alone and is incomplete. The sample has about 150,000 clones; 92% are singletons. This sequence originates from an adult in good health. The specimen was peripheral blood, collected on day 0 of AZD1222 vaccination. V is TRBV3-1 (or the pseudogene TRBV3-2) and J is TRBJ1-5; 7 bases match TRBD1. The CDR3: CASSMTGKAEQPQHF. CDR3 sequence (DNA): TGTGCCAGCAGCATGACAGGGAAAGCGGAACAGCCCCAGCATTTT.